This paragraph covers one T cell receptor beta chain sequence. The antigen remains undetermined. This record belongs to a study of T cells in localized non-small cell lung cancer. Study conclusions and caveats: Uninvolved adjacent lung showed higher T cell clonality than tumor. Higher adjacent-lung clonality was associated with shorter survival. Median detection of top 100 tumor clones in adjacent lung was 57 clones. Sequencing covered just one tumor region, so heterogeneity cannot be ruled out.

Per germline, CDR1 MNHEY and CDR2 SMNVEV (reference sequence). The V segment lost 2 bases and the J segment 4 bases; nucleotides outside the gene matches: 11. This CDR3 is 16 amino acids long. Using immunoSEQ multiplex PCR, the repertoire was profiled, and TCRdb retains in-frame clones only, with some absent. The sample yields about 82,000 clones, roughly 75% seen once. The sequence was obtained from a man aged 40-75 years with stage II squamous cell lung carcinoma. The sequencing here drew on PBMCs, taken before any cancer treatment. The chain joins TRBV27 to TRBJ2-7, with 7 bases matching TRBD1. The CDR3 DNA sequence: TGTGCCAGCAGTTTAAAAGGGGGCGGATTAAGTTACGAGCAGTACTTC. Amino acid sequence: CASSLKGGGLSYEQYF.